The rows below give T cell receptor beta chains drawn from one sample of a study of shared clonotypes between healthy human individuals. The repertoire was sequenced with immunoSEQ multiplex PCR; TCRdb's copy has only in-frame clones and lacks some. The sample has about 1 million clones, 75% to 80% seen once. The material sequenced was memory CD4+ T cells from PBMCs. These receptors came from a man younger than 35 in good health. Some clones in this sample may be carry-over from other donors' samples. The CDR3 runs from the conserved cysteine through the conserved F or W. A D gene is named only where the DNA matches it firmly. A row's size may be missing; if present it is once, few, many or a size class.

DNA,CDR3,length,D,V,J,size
TGTGCCAGCAGCCAAGGGTGGAGAGGGACAGGGAACACCGGGGAGCTGTTTTTT,CASSQGWRGTGNTGELFF,18,TRBD1,TRBV4-2,TRBJ2-2,.
TGTGCCAGCAGCCAAGACAGGTACTCCTACGAGCAGTACTTC,CASSQDRYSYEQYF,14,.,TRBV14,TRBJ2-7,.
TGCGCCAGCAGCAAGACCCGGGGCCTTGGGGTAGAGACCCAGTACTTC,CASSKTRGLGVETQYF,16,.,TRBV5-1,TRBJ2-5,.
TGCAGTGCCCCGTACAATGAGCAGTTCTTC,CSAPYNEQFF,10,.,TRBV20-1,TRBJ2-1,.
TGTGCTAGTGGTTTCGGGGCAGGAAGGGAGACCCAGTACTTC,CASGFGAGRETQYF,14,.,TRBV12-5,TRBJ2-5,.
TGCGCCAGCAGCTTCAGGACTAGCAGAGGGGGGTATGAGCAGTTCTTC,CASSFRTSRGGYEQFF,16,TRBD2,TRBV5-1,TRBJ2-1,.
TGTGCCAGTAGTACCACTCGGGCTGGGGCCAACGTCCTGACTTTC,CASSTTRAGANVLTF,15,.,TRBV19,TRBJ2-6,.
TGTGCCAGCAGCCAGCGTACAGGGGCTGATACGCAGTATTTT,CASSQRTGADTQYF,14,TRBD1,TRBV14,TRBJ2-3,.
TGTGCCAGCAGCTCCTTCGGACTACCCTACAATGAGCAGTTCTTC,CASSSFGLPYNEQFF,15,.,TRBV7-3,TRBJ2-1,few
TGCGCCAGCAGCTTAGAACCGGGACCAGAGCAGTTCTTC,CASSLEPGPEQFF,13,.,TRBV5-1,TRBJ2-1,many
TGTGCCAGCAGCGATTCAGCGGGAGGGGTAACCTACGAGCAGTACTTC,CASSDSAGGVTYEQYF,16,TRBD2,TRBV2,TRBJ2-7,few
TGTGCCAGTTCCCGATCCGGGACAGCAACTGATACGCAGTATTTT,CASSRSGTATDTQYF,15,TRBD1,TRBV19,TRBJ2-3,.
TGTGCCAGCAGTGTCAGCGGCGGGGTTGACTATGGCTACACCTTC,CASSVSGGVDYGYTF,15,.,TRBV27,TRBJ1-2,.
TGTGCCACCAGCAGGGGGGCCAGGGTGCAGGGTCTGAACTATGGCTACACCTTC,CATSRGARVQGLNYGYTF,18,.,TRBV15,TRBJ1-2,.
TGTGCCAGCAGCTTAGGGTTTGCGGGAGGAATATACAATGAGCAGTTCTTC,CASSLGFAGGIYNEQFF,17,TRBD2,TRBV11-3,TRBJ2-1,.
TGTGCCACCAGCCCAGGGAGCCGGAAGACCCAGTACTTC,CATSPGSRKTQYF,13,.,TRBV15,TRBJ2-5,few
TGTGCCATCAGAGACAGGGGCAATATGAACACTGAAGCTTTCTTT,CAIRDRGNMNTEAFF,15,TRBD1,TRBV10-3,TRBJ1-1,.
TGTGCCAGCAGCTCGGGTTTCCGCAATCAGCCCCAGCATTTT,CASSSGFRNQPQHF,14,.,TRBV7-8,TRBJ1-5,few
TGTGCCAGCAGCTTGGACCGGGGACAGGCCCAGCATTTT,CASSLDRGQAQHF,13,TRBD1,TRBV5-8,TRBJ1-5,.
TGCGCCAGCAGCCCCCCAGGAAACTCTGGGGCCAACGTCCTGACTTTC,CASSPPGNSGANVLTF,16,.,TRBV4-1,TRBJ2-6,once
TGTGCCAGCAGTGTCCGTGAGGGCTACACCTTC,CASSVREGYTF,11,.,TRBV6-6,TRBJ1-2,.
TGTGCCAGCAGCGGACGCTCCACTGAGCAGTTCTTC,CASSGRSTEQFF,12,.,TRBV4-2,TRBJ2-1,.
TGTGCCAGCAGTATTGTAGACGGAGTGGAAGAGCAGTACTTC,CASSIVDGVEEQYF,14,.,TRBV5-6,TRBJ2-7,.
TGTGCCAGCAGACAGACAGGGATCAACTACGAGCAGTACTTC,CASRQTGINYEQYF,14,TRBD1,TRBV2,TRBJ2-7,.
TGTGCCAGCAGGATGACTAGCGGGAGGACCGGGGAGCTGTTTTTT,CASRMTSGRTGELFF,15,TRBD2,TRBV2,TRBJ2-2,.
TGCGCCAGCAGGGGGGACAGATTGTACGAGCAGTACTTC,CASRGDRLYEQYF,13,TRBD1,TRBV5-1,TRBJ2-7,once
TGTGCCAGCAGCCAACCCAGAGGAGGACAAAAATCCTACAATGAGCAGTTCTTC,CASSQPRGGQKSYNEQFF,18,.,TRBV7-9,TRBJ2-1,.
TGCGCCAGCAGCGTCGTCAGGGACATGGGGGGCTACACCTTC,CASSVVRDMGGYTF,14,.,TRBV4-3,TRBJ1-2,.
TGTGCCAGCAAACCGGGACTAGCGGACACAAATGAGCAGTTCTTC,CASKPGLADTNEQFF,15,TRBD2,TRBV28,TRBJ2-1,.
TGTGCCAGCAGTGTCCCGACCGGGAGGTATGGCTACACCTTC,CASSVPTGRYGYTF,14,.,TRBV6-4,TRBJ1-2,.
TGTGCCAGCAGCCCCACACAGACTAGAAACATTCAGTACTTC,CASSPTQTRNIQYF,14,.,TRBV2,TRBJ2-4,.